This section outlines one T cell receptor beta chain sequence together with its context. The CDR3 contains 17 residues. CDR1 and CDR2 (germline): MNHEY, SVGEGT. Trimming took off 5 bases at V and 2 bases at J, with 20 bases between the two ends. The sample comes from a study of blood T cell repertoires in COVID-19. Study-wide background: Samples of COVID-19 (acute and convalescent) were obtained from the United States, Italy and Spain. T cells, B-cell-depleted T cells, or PBMCs provided the cDNA or gDNA that served as material.

Living in 24 US areas, the participants were between roughly 18 and 90 years of age. Participants' reported clinical history set cohort assignment. The method was immunoSEQ multiplex PCR; TCRdb's version includes in-frame clones alone and lacks a portion of them. This sample has 350,000 or so clones, with approximately 83% found just once. This chain connects TRBV6-2 or TRBV6-3 to TRBJ2-3, with D perhaps matching TRBD2 (6 bases). The sequenced material came from PBMCs or T cells enriched from blood (not recorded which). This receptor was identified in a woman aged 40 to 49 with acute COVID-19. The CDR3 DNA reads TGTGCCAGCAGTCAGCCGGGACTCGCTATGGCCACAGATACGCAGTATTTT. Encoded protein: CASSQPGLAMATDTQYF.